The present T cell receptor (beta chain) was sequenced within a study of T cells in Graves' hyperthyroidism and ophthalmopathy (dated by TCRdb to the late 2010s). For context, the study as a whole: Peripheral blood samples were taken at initial diagnosis, before any treatment was given. The paper describes TCR Vbeta CDR3 sequencing of roughly 130 peripheral blood samples, made up of under 50 ophthalmopathy patients, roughly 80 hyperthyroidism patients and 17 progressor patients. For training and testing, the 100 or so patients in the discovery cohort were randomly divided in a 7:3 ratio. In addition, the study compared T-cell repertoires in thyroid tissue and in blood from roughly six Graves' hyperthyroidism patients. TCR V-J signatures able to tell the groups apart were searched for in a discovery cohort of approximately 95 patients, of whom under 45 had Graves' ophthalmopathy and about 55 had stable Graves' hyperthyroidism. Once sampling was done, hyperthyroidism patients were given methimazole at a starting dose of 30 mg daily, whereas ophthalmopathy patients were given high-dose intravenous methylprednisolone. An independent validation cohort of under 20 hyperthyroidism patients and 17 patients who later progressed to ophthalmopathy tested prospective prediction of ophthalmopathy. The investigation overall reported the following: No statistical method was used to fix the sample size in advance, and group allocation was not hidden from the investigators. In validation, the model predicted progression to ophthalmopathy with over 60% sensitivity and roughly 72% specificity, a median of around 6.6 months before onset. In cross-validation, a model built on a 13 V-J signature told ophthalmopathy apart from stable hyperthyroidism with 85% to 90% sensitivity and approximately 81% specificity, and in testing the same model reached 80%/75%. Most expanded thyroid clonotypes (frequency above 0.001) were also detected in blood, suggesting blood repertoires may reflect thyroid immune responses.

A patient counted as having stable Graves' hyperthyroidism if no progression to ophthalmopathy occurred over 18 months of follow-up. Hyperthyroidism patients were newly diagnosed, had a disease duration of under 2 months, and were aged 18 to 65 years. The study excluded patients with uncontrolled infections, other autoimmune diseases, pregnancy or lactation. Diagnoses were based on clinical symptoms, serum thyroxine and TRAb, thyroid ultrasound and orbital computed tomography. Ficoll-Paque density gradient centrifugation was used to isolate PBMCs from about 10 ml of fresh peripheral blood. Total RNA was extracted using Trizol reagent, and RNA quality was assessed on an Agilent 2100 Bioanalyzer. As encoded in the germline V gene, CDR1 is SQVTM while CDR2 is ANQGSEA. The junction carries 16 bases between V and J, which are trimmed by 7 bases and 4 bases respectively. Spanning cysteine to phenylalanine, the CDR3 consists of 13 amino acids. Only the CDR3 DNA stays, 39 bases, in frame from base 1.

This clonotype appeared many times. Its antigen specificity is not known. There are no base qualities to consult, and no much larger clone falls within one base. The TCR beta CDR3 regions were amplified from RNA transcripts. For the first round of RT-PCR on the TCR CDR3, the HTBI primer set was used together with the Qiagen OneStep RT-PCR kit. Libraries were constructed in a second round of multiplex PCR, after which size selection and purification were carried out. Sequencing of the libraries was done on an Illumina HiSeq2000 using paired-end 100 bp reads. The paper's processing steps were these. SOAPnuke was used to process the raw data, removing reads that contained adapters or uncalled bases, had a mean Phred below 15, or lacked an exact match to the constant primer or identifier. High-quality paired reads were merged with COPE v1.2.5, and unique nucleotide sequences were defined as clonotypes. MiTCR v1.1 was used to align clonotypes to the IMGT TRBV, TRBD and TRBJ reference segments. The analysis was restricted to V-J combinations with a frequency above 0.0001, which together covered around 99% of the repertoires. The TCS score was defined as F50 (clonal expansion) divided by E x V (chaos), with BLOSUM62-based TCRdist calculated between CDR3 peptides within each V-J. Welch's t-statistics and random forest reduced fewer than 550 V-J features to about 12, which were used in a naive Bayes classifier (R e1071). Clones were called with MiXCR by TCRdb after fastp trimmed the public reads at Q25, and only in-frame beta chains were retained. A single entry per CDR3 protein holds the most common genes and DNA from its merged rows. The V and J calls reflect TCRdb's pipeline rather than the authors' work. The sample includes approximately 700,000 distinct CDR3 sequences, with roughly 17% observed a single time. The biggest ten clones account for roughly 8% of the sample.

The rearranged segments are TRBV29-1 and TRBJ1-1; too little of a D gene remains to name it. The sample consisted of blood. This TCR derives from a man between 18 and 35 years old with Graves' hyperthyroidism. The CDR3 corresponds to CSGTGPPGTEAFF. In nucleotide form, the sequence is TGCAGCGGGACCGGGCCGCCGGGCACTGAAGCTTTCTTT.